One and the same sample provided the 2 T cell receptor beta chains below, sequenced in a study of T cells after yellow fever vaccination. TCRdb reprocessed the 5' RACE reads with MiXCR, giving one entry per CDR3 protein. The repertoire holds hundreds of thousands of distinct CDR3 sequences, with 8.5% to 9% as singletons. Sequencing was performed on PBMCs, taken on the day of the first yellow fever vaccination. These receptors were collected from a young man who received the YFV17D yellow fever vaccine.

This clonotype has just a few counts. V gene TRBV7-9 combines with J gene TRBJ1-1; 9 nucleotides agree with TRBD1. CDR1 is SEHNR, CDR2 FQNEAQ, per germline (reference sequence). The CDR3 runs to 17 residues. Trimming cost V 5 bases and J 4 bases; bases outside gene matches: 14. In nucleotides, the CDR3 is TGTGCCAGCAGCCCGGGGACAGGGAACGAACTAACCACTGAAGCTTTCTTT. Residues: CASSPGTGNELTTEAFF. Together with reference TRBV7-9 and TRBJ1-1, the CDR3 gives the full variable domain: DTGVSQNPRHKITKRGQNVTFRCDPISEHNRLYWYRQTLGQGPEFLTYFQNEAQLEKSRLLSDRFSAERPKGSFSTLEIQRTEQGDSAMYLCASSPGTGNELTTEAFFGQGTRLTVV.

The chain recombines TRBV15 with TRBJ1-2; D remains ambiguous. The germline gives CDR1 LNHNV, CDR2 YYDKDF (reference sequence). This CDR3 is built from 14 residues. Trimming stripped 0 bases from V and 10 bases from J, with 15 bases between. The CDR3, as DNA: TGTGCCACCAGCAGAGATTTTACGGTCAAGGACTACACCTTC. Translated: CATSRDFTVKDYTF.